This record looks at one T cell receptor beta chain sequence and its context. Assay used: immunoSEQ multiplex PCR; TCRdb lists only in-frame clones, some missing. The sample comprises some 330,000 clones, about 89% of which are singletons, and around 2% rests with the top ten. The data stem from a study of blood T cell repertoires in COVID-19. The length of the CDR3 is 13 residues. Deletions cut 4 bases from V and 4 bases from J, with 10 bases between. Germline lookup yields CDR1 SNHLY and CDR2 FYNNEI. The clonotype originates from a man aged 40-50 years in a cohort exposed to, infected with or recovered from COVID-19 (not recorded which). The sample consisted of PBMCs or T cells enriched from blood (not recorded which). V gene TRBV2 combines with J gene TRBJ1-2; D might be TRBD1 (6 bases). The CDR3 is CASSVVGAYGYTF. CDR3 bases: TGTGCCAGCAGTGTAGTGGGGGCCTATGGCTACACCTTC. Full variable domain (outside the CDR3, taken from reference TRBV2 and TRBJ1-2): EPEVTQTPSHQVTQMGQEVILRCVPISNHLYFYWYRQILGQKVEFLVSFYNNEISEKSEIFDDQFSVERPDGSNFTLKIRSTKLEDSAMYFCASSVVGAYGYTFGSGTRLTVV.